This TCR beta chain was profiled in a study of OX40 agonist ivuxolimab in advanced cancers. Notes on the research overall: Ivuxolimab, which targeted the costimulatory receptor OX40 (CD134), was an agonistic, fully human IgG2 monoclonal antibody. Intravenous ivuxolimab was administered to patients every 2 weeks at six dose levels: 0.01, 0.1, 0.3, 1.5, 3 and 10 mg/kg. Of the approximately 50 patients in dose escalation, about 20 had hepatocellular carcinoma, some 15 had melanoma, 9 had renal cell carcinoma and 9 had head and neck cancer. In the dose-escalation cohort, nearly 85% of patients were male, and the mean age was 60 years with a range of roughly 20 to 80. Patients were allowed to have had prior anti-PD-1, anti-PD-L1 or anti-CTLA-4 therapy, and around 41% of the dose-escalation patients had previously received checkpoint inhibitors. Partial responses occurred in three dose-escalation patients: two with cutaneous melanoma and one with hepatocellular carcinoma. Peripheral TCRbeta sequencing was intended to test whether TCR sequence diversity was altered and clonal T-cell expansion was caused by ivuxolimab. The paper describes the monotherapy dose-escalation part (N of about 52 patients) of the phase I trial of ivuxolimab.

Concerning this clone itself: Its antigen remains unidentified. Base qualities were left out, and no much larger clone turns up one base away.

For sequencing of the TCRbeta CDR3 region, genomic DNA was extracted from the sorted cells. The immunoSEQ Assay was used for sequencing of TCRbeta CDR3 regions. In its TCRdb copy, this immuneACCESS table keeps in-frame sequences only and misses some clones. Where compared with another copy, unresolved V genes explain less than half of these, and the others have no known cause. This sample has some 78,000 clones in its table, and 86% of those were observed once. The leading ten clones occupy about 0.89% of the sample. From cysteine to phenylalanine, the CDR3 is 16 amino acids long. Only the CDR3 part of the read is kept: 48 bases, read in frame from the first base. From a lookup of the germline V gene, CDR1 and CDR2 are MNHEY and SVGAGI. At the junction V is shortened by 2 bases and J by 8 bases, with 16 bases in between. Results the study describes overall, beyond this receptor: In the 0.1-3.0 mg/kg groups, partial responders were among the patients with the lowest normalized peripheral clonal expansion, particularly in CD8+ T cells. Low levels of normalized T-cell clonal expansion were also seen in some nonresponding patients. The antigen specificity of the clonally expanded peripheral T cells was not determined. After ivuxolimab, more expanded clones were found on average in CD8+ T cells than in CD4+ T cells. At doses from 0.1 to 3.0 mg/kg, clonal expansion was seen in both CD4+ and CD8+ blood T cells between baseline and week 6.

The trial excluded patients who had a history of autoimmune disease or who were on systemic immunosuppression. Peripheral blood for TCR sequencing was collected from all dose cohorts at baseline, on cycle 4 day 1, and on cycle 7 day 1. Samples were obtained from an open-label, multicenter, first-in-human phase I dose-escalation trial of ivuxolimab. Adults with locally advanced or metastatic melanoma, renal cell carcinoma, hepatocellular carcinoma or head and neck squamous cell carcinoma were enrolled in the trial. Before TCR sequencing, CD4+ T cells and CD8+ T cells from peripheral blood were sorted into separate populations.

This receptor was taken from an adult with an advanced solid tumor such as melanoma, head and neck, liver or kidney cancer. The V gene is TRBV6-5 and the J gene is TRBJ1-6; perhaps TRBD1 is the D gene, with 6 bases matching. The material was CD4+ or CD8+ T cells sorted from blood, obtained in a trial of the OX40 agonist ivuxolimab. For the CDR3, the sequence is CASSYAPVGGHSPLHF. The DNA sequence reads TGTGCCAGCAGTTACGCCCCCGTCGGGGGCCATTCACCCCTCCACTTT.